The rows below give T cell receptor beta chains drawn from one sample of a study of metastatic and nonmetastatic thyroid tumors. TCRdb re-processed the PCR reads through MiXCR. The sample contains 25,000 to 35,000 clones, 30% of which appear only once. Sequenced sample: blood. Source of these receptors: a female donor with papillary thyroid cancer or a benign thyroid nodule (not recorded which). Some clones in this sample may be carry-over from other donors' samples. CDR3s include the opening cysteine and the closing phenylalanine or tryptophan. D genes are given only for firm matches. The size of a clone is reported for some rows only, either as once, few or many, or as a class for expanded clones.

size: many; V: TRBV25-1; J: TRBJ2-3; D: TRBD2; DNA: TGTGCCAGCAGTGAATTGGGCTGGACTAGCGCAGCAGATACGCAGTATTTT; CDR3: CASSELGWTSAADTQYF
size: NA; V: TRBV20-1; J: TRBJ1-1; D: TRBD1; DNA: TGCAGTGCCGACAGGGGAGAGACTGAAGCTTTCTTT; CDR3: CSADRGETEAFF
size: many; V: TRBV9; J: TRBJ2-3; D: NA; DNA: TGTGCCAGCAGCCCCCCTAACACAGATACGCAGTATTTT; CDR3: CASSPPNTDTQYF
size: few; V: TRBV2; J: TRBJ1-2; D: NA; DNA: TGTGCCAGCAGTCTGGGACGGGGAGCTAACTATGGCTACACCTTC; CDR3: CASSLGRGANYGYTF
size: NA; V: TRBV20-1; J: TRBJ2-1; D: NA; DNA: TGCAGTGCTAGGGCCTGGGGAGGAAGCTCCTACAATGAGCAGTTCTTC; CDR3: CSARAWGGSSYNEQFF
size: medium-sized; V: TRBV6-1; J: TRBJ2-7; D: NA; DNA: TGTGCCAGCAGGGACTCATCCCGGGAGCAGTACTTC; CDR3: CASRDSSREQYF
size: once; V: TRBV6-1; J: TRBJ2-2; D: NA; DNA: TGTGCCAGCACTGATGTGGGACTCTCGAACACCGGGGATCTGTTTTTT; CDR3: CASTDVGLSNTGDLFF
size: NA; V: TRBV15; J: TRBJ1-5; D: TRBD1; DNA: TGTGCCACCAACCGGGACAGGGGTCAGCCCCAGCATTTT; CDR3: CATNRDRGQPQHF
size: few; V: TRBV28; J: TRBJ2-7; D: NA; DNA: TGTGCCAGCAGTCCCCGGTCAGCGCAGTACTTC; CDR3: CASSPRSAQYF
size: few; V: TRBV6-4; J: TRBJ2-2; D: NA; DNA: TGTGCCAGCAGAGGTTCCCCGAACACCGGGGAGCTGTTTTTT; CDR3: CASRGSPNTGELFF
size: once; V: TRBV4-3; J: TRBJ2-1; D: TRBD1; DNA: TGCGCCAGCAGCCAAGAAGGCGTCGGACAGGCCTACAATGAGCAGTTCTTC; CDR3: CASSQEGVGQAYNEQFF
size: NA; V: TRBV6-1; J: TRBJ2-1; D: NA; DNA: TGTGCCAGCAGTATTGATTTTGGGACCAATGAGCGGTTCTTC; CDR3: CASSIDFGTNERFF
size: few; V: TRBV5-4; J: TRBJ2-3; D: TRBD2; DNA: TGTGCCAGCAGCTTGGGACTAGCGGGAGGGCCCGCAGATACGCAGTATTTT; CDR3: CASSLGLAGGPADTQYF
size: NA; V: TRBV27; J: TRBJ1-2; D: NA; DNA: TGTGGCAGCACCGAGAAGGCAGGCAGGGGCTACACCTTC; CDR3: CGSTEKAGRGYTF
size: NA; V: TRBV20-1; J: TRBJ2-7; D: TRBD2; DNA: TGCAGTGCTAGAGAATGGGCGGGCGGGAGCTACGAGCAGTACTTC; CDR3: CSAREWAGGSYEQYF
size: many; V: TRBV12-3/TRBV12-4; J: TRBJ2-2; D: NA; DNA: TGTGCCAGCAGTTTACTGGCCGCGGCCGGGGAGCTGTTTTTT; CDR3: CASSLLAAAGELFF
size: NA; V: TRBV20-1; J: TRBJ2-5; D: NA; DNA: TGCAGTGACATCCCCGGATCAGGGGGGGAGACCCAGTACTTC; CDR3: CSDIPGSGGETQYF
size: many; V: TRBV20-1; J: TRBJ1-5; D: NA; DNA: TGCAGTGCTAGAGAGGGAGGGGGGGGCAATCAGCCCCAGCATTTT; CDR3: CSAREGGGGNQPQHF
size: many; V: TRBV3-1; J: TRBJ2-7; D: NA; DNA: TGTGCCAGCAGCCAAGGGCGGGACTACGAGCAGTACTTC; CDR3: CASSQGRDYEQYF
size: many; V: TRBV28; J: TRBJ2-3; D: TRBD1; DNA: TGTGCCAGCAGGGGGGACAGTTATACGCAGTATTTT; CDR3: CASRGDSYTQYF
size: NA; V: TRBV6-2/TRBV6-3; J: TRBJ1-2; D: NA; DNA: TGTGCCAGCACCCCGTCCATGGGAAACTATGGCTACACCTTC; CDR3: CASTPSMGNYGYTF
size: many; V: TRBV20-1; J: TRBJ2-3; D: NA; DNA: TGCAGTGCGAGACCGGGCGATACGCAGTATTTT; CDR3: CSARPGDTQYF
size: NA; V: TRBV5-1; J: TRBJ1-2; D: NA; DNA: TGCGCCAGCAGCGGGACGGACAGAGCTTTTAACTATGGCTACACCTTC; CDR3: CASSGTDRAFNYGYTF
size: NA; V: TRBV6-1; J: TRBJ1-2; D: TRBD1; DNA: TGTGCCAGCAGGGAAACTACAGGGGAGAACGATGGCGACACCTTT; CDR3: CASRETTGENDGDTF
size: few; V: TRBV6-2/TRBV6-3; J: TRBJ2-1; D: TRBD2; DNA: TGTGCCAGCAGCGCCCATGGGACTCTAGCGGGAGGGCAGAGTGAGCAGTTCTTC; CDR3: CASSAHGTLAGGQSEQFF
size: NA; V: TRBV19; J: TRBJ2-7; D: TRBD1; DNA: TGTGCCAGTAGACCCGGACAGGGAGAGAACTACGAGCAGTACTTC; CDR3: CASRPGQGENYEQYF
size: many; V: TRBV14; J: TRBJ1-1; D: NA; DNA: TGTGCCAGCAGCGTCACCGGGAGATACACTGAAGCTTTCTTT; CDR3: CASSVTGRYTEAFF
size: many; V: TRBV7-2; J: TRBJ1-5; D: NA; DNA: TGTGCCAGCAGCCCAGGGTATAGCAATCAGCCCCAGCATTTT; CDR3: CASSPGYSNQPQHF
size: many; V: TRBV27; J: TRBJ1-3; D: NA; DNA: TGTGCCAGCAAGGCGGGATTCTCTGGAAACACCATATATTTT; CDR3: CASKAGFSGNTIYF
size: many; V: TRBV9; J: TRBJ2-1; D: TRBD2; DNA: TGTGCCAGCAGCGTCACCGGGACTAGCGACGCAGGGGGCCATGAGCAGTTCTTC; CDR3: CASSVTGTSDAGGHEQFF
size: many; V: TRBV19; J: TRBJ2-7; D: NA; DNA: TGTGCCAGTAGTATAGAGCAGGGAGAGCAGTACTTC; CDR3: CASSIEQGEQYF
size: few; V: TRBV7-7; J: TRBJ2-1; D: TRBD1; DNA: TGTGCTAGCAGCCCACAGGGGATTGAGCAGTTCTTC; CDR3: CASSPQGIEQFF
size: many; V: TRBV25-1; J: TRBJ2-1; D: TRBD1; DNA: TGTGCCAGCAGTGACCGGGACAGGGGTTTCAATGAGCAGTTCTTC; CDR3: CASSDRDRGFNEQFF
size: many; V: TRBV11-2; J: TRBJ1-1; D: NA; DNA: TGTGCCAGCAGCTCGGAACCAGTGAACACTGAAGCTTTCTTT; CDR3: CASSSEPVNTEAFF
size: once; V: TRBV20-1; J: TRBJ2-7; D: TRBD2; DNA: TGCAGTGCCGTTAGCGGGGACTCCTACGAGCAGTACTTC; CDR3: CSAVSGDSYEQYF
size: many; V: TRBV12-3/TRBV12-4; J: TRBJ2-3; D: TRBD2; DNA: TGTGCCAGCAGCCAAGGGACTAGCGGGAGAGGCACAGATACGCAGTATTTT; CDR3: CASSQGTSGRGTDTQYF
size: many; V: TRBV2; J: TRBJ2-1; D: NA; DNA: TGTGCCAGCAGTGCGAAGCGCAGCTCCTACAATGAGCAGTTCTTC; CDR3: CASSAKRSSYNEQFF
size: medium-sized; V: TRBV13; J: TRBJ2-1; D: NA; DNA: TGTGCCAGCAGCTTAACTGCTGGGGTTGGGGAGAAGGACTACAATGAGCAGTTCTTC; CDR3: CASSLTAGVGEKDYNEQFF
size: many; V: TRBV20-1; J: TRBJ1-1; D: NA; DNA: TGCAGTGCTAGAGGGCCGTTGAACACTGAAGCTTTCTTT; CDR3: CSARGPLNTEAFF
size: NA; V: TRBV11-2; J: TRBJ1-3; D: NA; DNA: TGTGCCAGCAGCTTAGAATCGCGGCAGATCTCTGGAAACACCATATATTTT; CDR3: CASSLESRQISGNTIYF
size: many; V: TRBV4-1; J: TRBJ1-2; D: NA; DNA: TGCGCCAGCAGCCAAGAGGGGCTTACTAACTATGGCTACACCTTC; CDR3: CASSQEGLTNYGYTF
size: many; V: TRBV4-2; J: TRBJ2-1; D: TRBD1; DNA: TGTGCCAGCAGCCAAGAAGGGGGAGGGACAGGGTTCGTTGAGCAGTTCTTC; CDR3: CASSQEGGGTGFVEQFF
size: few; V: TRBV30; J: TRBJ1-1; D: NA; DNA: TGTGCCTGGAGCCGTGACAGAGAAGCTTTCTTT; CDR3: CAWSRDREAFF
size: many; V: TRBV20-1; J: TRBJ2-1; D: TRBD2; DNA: TGCAGTGCTACTAGCGGGAGTTATAGGGATGAGCAGTTCTTC; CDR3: CSATSGSYRDEQFF
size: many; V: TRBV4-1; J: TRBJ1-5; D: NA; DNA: TGCGCCAGCAGCCAAGAGTCCGGGACTCGGAATCAGCCCCAGCATTTT; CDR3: CASSQESGTRNQPQHF
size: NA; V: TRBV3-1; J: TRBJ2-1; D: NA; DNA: TGTGGCAGGAGCCAAGATCGTAGTGGGAGTTCGAGCTCCTACAATGAGCAGTTCTTC; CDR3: CGRSQDRSGSSSSYNEQFF
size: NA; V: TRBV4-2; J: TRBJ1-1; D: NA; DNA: TGTGCCAGCAGCAAAGGTACAGGAGCGGCCACTGAAGCCTTCTTT; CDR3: CASSKGTGAATEAFF
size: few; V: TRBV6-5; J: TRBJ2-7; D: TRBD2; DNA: TGTGCCAGCACCCCGGCGGGACTAGCGGGTCCGGGGGGCTACGAGCAGTACTTC; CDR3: CASTPAGLAGPGGYEQYF
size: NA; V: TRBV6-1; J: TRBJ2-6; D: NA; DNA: TGTGCCAGCAGTCGGGCGGTAGCTGGGGCCAACGTCCTGACTTTC; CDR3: CASSRAVAGANVLTF
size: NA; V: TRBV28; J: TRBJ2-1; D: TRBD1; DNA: TGTGCCATCAGCCCCAGTACAGGGGTTACCTACAATGAGCAGTTCTTC; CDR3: CAISPSTGVTYNEQFF
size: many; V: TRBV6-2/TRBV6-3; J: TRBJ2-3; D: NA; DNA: TGTGCCAGCAGTTACAGACGACTAGGCCCGACAGATACGCAGTATTTT; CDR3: CASSYRRLGPTDTQYF
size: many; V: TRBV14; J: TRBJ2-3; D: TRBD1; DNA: TGTGCCAGCAGCGAAAACCCGGGACAGAGTAGCACAGATACGCAGTATTTT; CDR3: CASSENPGQSSTDTQYF
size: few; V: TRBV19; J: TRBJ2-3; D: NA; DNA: TGTGCCAGTACCGGCGGGGCAGGAGATACGCAGTATTTT; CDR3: CASTGGAGDTQYF